The 2 T cell receptor beta chains given below trace back to one sample, sequenced in a study of beta chain features in type 1 diabetes. As every portion of the isolated RNA was reverse transcribed, the sequencing read expressed TCRB transcripts. Assay: immunoSEQ multiplex PCR; the TCRdb copy retains only in-frame clones and omits some. The data hold fewer than 250,000 clones, with 9.6% observed a single time. The sample consisted of naive CD4+ T cells from blood. Receptors were obtained from a woman aged 18-29 years in good health.

This clone was counted only a few times. The rearrangement joins TRBV27 to TRBJ1-1; 8 nucleotides match TRBD1. J was trimmed by 5 bases and V by 6 bases; bases with no gene match: 17. The germline CDR1 and CDR2 sequences are MNHEY and SMNVEV (reference sequence). This CDR3 spans 17 amino acids. The DNA of the CDR3 is TGTGCCAGCAGCTTCCGTTCGACAGGGGTAGTAGGGACTGAAGCTTTCTTT. Encoded protein: CASSFRSTGVVGTEAFF.

Note on this clone: Its ends do not fully match the called genes, so a read error is possible. CDR3 amino acids: CASSPRSSRETQYF. CDR3 nucleotide sequence: TGTGCCAGCTCCCCACGTAGTAGCCGGGAGACCCAGTACTTC. The gene calls are TRBV18 and TRBJ2-5; D gene unclear. The CDR3 totals 14 residues. Per the germline V gene, CDR1 is KGHSH and CDR2 is LQKENI.